This TCR beta chain was identified during a study of T cell changes during pregnancy in multiple sclerosis (dated by TCRdb to about 2019). Regarding the research as a whole: The study looked at changes in the T cell repertoire across pregnancy in women with multiple sclerosis.

V is cut back by 6 bases and J by 3 bases, with 11 bases in the junction unmatched. Including the terminal cysteine and phenylalanine, the CDR3 comprises 16 residues. Of all the DNA, just the CDR3 is kept, 48 bases in frame from base 1. The germline V gene encodes CDR1 SNHLY and CDR2 FYNNEI. A word on this clone: This receptor's antigen is unknown. Base qualities are missing; no much larger clone stands one base away.

The library came from the immunoSEQ multiplex PCR assay. Not all clones reach the TCRdb copy of this immuneACCESS table, which keeps in-frame sequences only. Checked studies attribute under half of the gap to unresolved V genes and leave the rest unexplained. The sample table holds around 66,000 clones, of which more than 90% were seen once. The ten largest make up roughly 3.3% of the sample. The sample here was peripheral blood, taken in the first trimester of pregnancy. The sequence was obtained from a female donor in good health, enrolled as a control in a pregnancy study. The chain joins TRBV2 to TRBJ2-5, and TRBD2 aligns with 9 junction nucleotides. The CDR3 in this case is CASRAWGGGGKETQYF. Here is the DNA: TGTGCCAGCAGGGCATGGGGCGGGGGGGGAAAAGAGACCCAGTACTTC. Full variable domain (CDR3 extended with the reference TRBV2 and TRBJ2-5 proteins): EPEVTQTPSHQVTQMGQEVILRCVPISNHLYFYWYRQILGQKVEFLVSFYNNEISEKSEIFDDQFSVERPDGSNFTLKIRSTKLEDSAMYFCASRAWGGGGKETQYFGPGTRLLVL.